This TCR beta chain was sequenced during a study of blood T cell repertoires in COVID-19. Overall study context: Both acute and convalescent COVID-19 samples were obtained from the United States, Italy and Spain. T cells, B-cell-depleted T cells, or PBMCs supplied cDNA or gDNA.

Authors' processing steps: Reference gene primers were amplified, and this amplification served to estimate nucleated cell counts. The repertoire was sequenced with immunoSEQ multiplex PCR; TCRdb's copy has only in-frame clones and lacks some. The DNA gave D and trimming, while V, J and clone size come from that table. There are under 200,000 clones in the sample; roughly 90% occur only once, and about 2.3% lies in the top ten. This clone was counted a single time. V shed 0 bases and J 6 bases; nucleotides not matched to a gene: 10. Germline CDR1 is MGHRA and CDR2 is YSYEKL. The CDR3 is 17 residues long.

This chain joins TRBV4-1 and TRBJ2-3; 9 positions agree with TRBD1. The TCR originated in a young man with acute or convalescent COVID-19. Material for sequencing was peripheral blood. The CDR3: CASSQDLRGTGWDTQYF. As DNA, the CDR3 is TGCGCCAGCAGCCAAGATTTACGGGGGACAGGGTGGGATACGCAGTATTTT.